Each of the 29 T cell receptor beta chains below was sequenced from the same sample in a study of CD8+ T cells in alopecia areata. Sequencing used cDNA as its template, made by extracting RNA and reverse transcribing it. Method: immunoSEQ multiplex PCR; TCRdb's copy keeps in-frame clones and lacks some. The sample has 90,000 to 150,000 clones; less than 80% are singletons. The sequencing sample was made of CD4+ T cells sorted from blood. Receptors were obtained from a human donor in good health.

The chain is built from TRBV6-5 and TRBJ1-5; D is possibly TRBD1 (5 bases). The V gene's germline CDR1 is MNHEY and CDR2 SVGAGI. This CDR3 has 14 residues. Trimming shortened V by 7 bases and J by 4 bases, and 14 bases separated the two germline ends. In DNA form, the CDR3 reads TGTGCCAGCAAACCCCTTGGGGGGAATCAGCCCCAGCATTTT. As protein: CASKPLGGNQPQHF.

The V gene is TRBV30, the J gene TRBJ2-2; 10 bases fit TRBD2. This CDR3 contains 16 residues. With V trimmed by 2 bases and J by 9 bases, 12 bases remained unmatched. Germline V gene lookup returns CDR1 GTSNPN and CDR2 SVGIG (reference sequence). The CDR3 region has the DNA TGTGCCTGGAGTAACACAAAGCGGGGGGGTGCCCGGGAGCTGTTTTTT. Translated, it gives CAWSNTKRGGARELFF.

This rearrangement joins TRBV30 to TRBJ1-2; D is unresolved. CDR3 length: 13 residues. Germline V gene data show CDR1 as GTSNPN and CDR2 as SVGIG (reference sequence). The ends were cut back, 4 bases at V and 4 bases at J, with 13 bases in the middle. The CDR3 coding sequence is TGTGCCTGGACCCCCCCGAAGATCTATGGCTACACCTTC. The encoded protein is CAWTPPKIYGYTF.

The chain is built from TRBV5-1 and TRBJ2-1; the match to TRBD2 covers 9 bases. The CDR3 runs to 16 residues. The V gene's germline CDR1 is SGHRS and CDR2 YFSETQ. Trimming removed 1 base from V and 7 bases from J; junction bases left unmatched: 9. The CDR3 is CASSLFGGGAENEQFF. CDR3 bases: TGCGCCAGCAGCTTGTTTGGCGGGGGGGCCGAGAATGAGCAGTTCTTC.

This clone was detected a few times. V gene TRBV14 combines with J gene TRBJ2-3; D is unclear. Trimming removed 4 bases at V and 0 bases at J, with 14 bases between. This CDR3 has 16 amino acids. Germline V gene sequence: CDR1 SGHDN, CDR2 FVKESK. The CDR3 is CASSRRADLSTDTQYF. The CDR3 DNA reads as TGTGCCAGCAGCCGACGGGCAGACCTTAGCACAGATACGCAGTATTTT. Full variable domain (outside the CDR3, taken from reference TRBV14 and TRBJ2-3): EAGVTQFPSHSVIEKGQTVTLRCDPISGHDNLYWYRRVMGKEIKFLLHFVKESKQDESGMPNNRFLAERTGGTYSTLKVQPAELEDSGVYFCASSRRADLSTDTQYFGPGTRLTVL.

The chain recombines TRBV9 with TRBJ2-7; tentative D call: TRBD1 (6 bases). This CDR3 contains 15 residues. Trimming removed 2 bases from V and 7 bases from J, with 19 bases in between. CDR1 is SGDLS and CDR2 is YYNGEE in the germline V gene. CDR3 amino acids: CASSVTGTPVGEQYF. The CDR3 DNA reads as TGTGCCAGCAGCGTTACCGGGACACCCGTCGGTGAGCAGTACTTC.

This chain connects TRBV29-1 to TRBJ2-2; tentatively, D is TRBD2 (5 bases). This CDR3 has 14 amino acids. Trimming took off 6 bases at V and 1 base at J, with 12 bases between the two ends. Germline values: CDR1 SQVTM, CDR2 ANQGSEA. In DNA, the CDR3 is TGCAGCGTAGCTAGCCCGGGGAACACCGGGGAGCTGTTTTTT. This encodes CSVASPGNTGELFF.

This clone was counted between two and nine times. The chain links TRBV9 to TRBJ1-2; D is ambiguous. CDR3 length: 14 amino acids. Germline V gene data show CDR1 as SGDLS and CDR2 as YYNGEE. Trimming stripped 0 bases from V and 4 bases from J, with 10 bases between. CDR3 nucleotides: TGTGCCAGCAGCGTAGTCAGTCAGGTCTATGGCTACACCTTC. Its translation: CASSVVSQVYGYTF.

This chain uses TRBV23-1 with TRBJ1-5; D may be TRBD1 (5 bases). TRBV23-1 is an ORF, with its function uncertain. Trimming cost V 2 bases and J 6 bases, with 23 bases left between them. The CDR3 has 18 residues. The CDR3 DNA reads TGCGCCAGCAGTCAACCGAACTTGGGGAGGCAGGGCCGTCAGCCCCAGCATTTT. Translation gives CASSQPNLGRQGRQPQHF.

The chain recombines TRBV7-8 with TRBJ2-7; 7 nucleotides match TRBD1. The junction had 9 bases not matched to a gene; V was cut back by 5 bases and J by 2 bases. Germline CDR1 reads SGHVS; CDR2 reads FQNEAQ. The CDR3 runs 15 residues. CDR3 sequence: CASSTRDRVPYEQYF. For the CDR3, the DNA is TGTGCCAGCAGCACCCGGGACAGAGTCCCCTACGAGCAGTACTTC.

The V and J genes are TRBV10-3 and TRBJ2-7; D is possibly TRBD1 or TRBD2 (5 bases each). Trimming left V 5 bases short and J 5 bases short, with 19 bases between. CDR3 length equals 15 residues. Germline V lookup: CDR1 ENHRY, CDR2 SYGVKD. In DNA form, the CDR3 reads TGTGCCATCAGTTGGGAGACCAGGGTCAACCACGAGCAGTACTTC. Protein sequence: CAISWETRVNHEQYF.

The CDR3 is CASSGRMGAGSGETQYF. The CDR3 coding sequence is TGTGCCAGCAGTGGGAGAATGGGCGCCGGATCGGGGGAGACCCAGTACTTC. This rearrangement joins TRBV25-1 to TRBJ2-5, with a weak D call TRBD2 (5 bases). Germline V gene sequence: CDR1 MGHDK, CDR2 SYGVNS. The CDR3 is made up of 17 amino acids. The V and J ends lost 4 bases and 5 bases respectively, with 23 bases between them. Using reference TRBV25-1 and TRBJ2-5 for the parts outside the CDR3, the full variable domain is EADIYQTPRYLVIGTGKKITLECSQTMGHDKMYWYQQDPGMELHLIHYSYGVNSTEKGDLSSESTVSRIRTEHFPLTLESARPSHTSQYLCASSGRMGAGSGETQYFGPGTRLLVL.

The chain links TRBV27 to TRBJ2-2; D tentatively reads TRBD1 or TRBD2 (5 bases each). Looked up from germline, CDR1 is MNHEY and CDR2 is SMNVEV (reference sequence). V lost 0 bases to trimming and J lost 5 bases, with 7 bases between them. The CDR3 length is 14 residues. CDR3 protein: CASSLSWGTGELFF. CDR3 nucleotide sequence: TGTGCCAGCAGTTTATCGTGGGGGACCGGGGAGCTGTTTTTT.

V and J are TRBV28 and TRBJ1-2; D uncertain. CDR1 MDHEN and CDR2 SYDVKM come from the germline V gene. Trimming cost V 8 bases and J 3 bases, with 7 bases left between them. This CDR3 region has 11 residues. The chain's CDR3 is CASGFYYGYTF. CDR3 DNA: TGTGCCAGCGGATTCTACTATGGCTACACCTTC.

J is TRBJ2-7 and V is TRBV29-1; D not certain. Looked up from germline, CDR1 is SQVTM and CDR2 is ANQGSEA. The CDR3 is 12 amino acids. V was trimmed by 4 bases and J by 6 bases, leaving 13 bases between them. The CDR3 nucleotides read TGCAGCGTTGTAGATGTGAATGGCGAGCAGTACTTC. It translates to CSVVDVNGEQYF.

The chain employs TRBV20-1 and TRBJ2-7; D not resolved. Germline lookup yields CDR1 DFQATT and CDR2 SNEGSKA (reference sequence). The V end was cut by 6 bases, the J end by 0 bases, with 6 bases between. The CDR3 has 11 amino acids. The CDR3 is CSAPSSYEQYF. The CDR3 DNA follows: TGCAGTGCCCCTAGCTCCTACGAGCAGTACTTC.

The V and J genes are TRBV27 and TRBJ2-6; possible D gene TRBD2, 7 bases. V was pared by 5 bases and J by 1 base, with 9 bases between. The germline V gene has CDR1 MNHEY and CDR2 SMNVEV (reference sequence). There are 15 residues in the CDR3. For the CDR3, the DNA is TGTGCCAGCAGTAGGGGGGGATCTGGGGCCAACGTCCTGACTTTC. Amino acid sequence: CASSRGGSGANVLTF.

The CDR3 sequence: CASSPRGQPSTDTQYF. As DNA, the CDR3 is TGTGCCAGCAGCCCCAGGGGGCAACCCAGCACAGATACGCAGTATTTT. The chain employs TRBV7-2 and TRBJ2-3; 8 nucleotides agree with TRBD1. The CDR3 has 16 amino acids. V lost 5 bases, J lost 0 bases, and 7 bases stayed unmatched. CDR1 is SGHTA and CDR2 is FQGNSA in the germline V gene.

The sample holds a few counts of this clone. The chain links TRBV30 to TRBJ2-7; either TRBD1 or TRBD2 may supply D (5 bases each). CDR1 GTSNPN and CDR2 SVGIG come from the germline V gene (reference sequence). The CDR3 contains 12 residues. Trimming removed 8 bases at V and 2 bases at J, with 13 bases between. The CDR3 nucleotides are TGTGCCCGGGGCGTGAACCCCTACGAGCAGTACTTC. Its protein is CARGVNPYEQYF.

J is TRBJ1-2 and V is TRBV7-2, with D possibly being TRBD1 (6 bases). Trimming took off 4 bases at V and 5 bases at J, with 20 bases between the two ends. The CDR3 is 16 residues long. The germline gives CDR1 SGHTA, CDR2 FQGNSA. CDR3 in amino acids: CASSSGQGGAQYGYTF. The CDR3 nucleotides are TGTGCCAGCAGCTCCGGACAAGGGGGTGCTCAGTATGGCTACACCTTC.

The chain joins TRBV27 to TRBJ1-2; a possible D gene is TRBD1 (5 bases). The CDR3 totals 12 residues. V was shortened by 6 bases and J by 7 bases, with 12 bases between the two germline ends. Germline assignment: CDR1 MNHEY and CDR2 SMNVEV (reference sequence). The CDR3 bases are TGTGCCAGCAGCTTTGGGGCTGGTGGCTACACCTTC. Its translation: CASSFGAGGYTF.

This clone came up once. The genes are TRBV27 and TRBJ1-1; maybe TRBD1 (6 bases). The germline V and J ends were trimmed by 4 bases and 4 bases, with 13 bases remaining between them. CDR3 length: 14 amino acids. Germline-derived CDR1 and CDR2 are MNHEY and SMNVEV (reference sequence). CDR3 DNA: TGTGCCAGCAGTTCGGACAGCAGCAGCACTGAAGCTTTCTTT. Encoded protein: CASSSDSSSTEAFF.

V gene TRBV30 combines with J gene TRBJ1-2; 7 nucleotides agree with TRBD1. The germline V gene encodes CDR1 GTSNPN and CDR2 SVGIG (reference sequence). The CDR3 sequence is 13 residues long. Trimming removed 2 bases from V and 8 bases from J; junction bases left unmatched: 8. The DNA for the CDR3 is TGTGCCTGGAGTCTACAGGGGAGTCAGGGCTACACCTTC. Its translation is CAWSLQGSQGYTF.

A few counts support this clone. The V gene is TRBV7-2, the J gene TRBJ2-7, with D possibly called TRBD1 or TRBD2 (5 bases each). CDR1 SGHTA and CDR2 FQGNSA come from the germline V gene. CDR3 length: 15 amino acids. V was cut by 4 bases and J by 6 bases, with 19 bases left in between. The CDR3 region has the DNA TGTGCCAGCAGCTCCCCCGGGACCACCCTTCTCGAGCAGTACTTC. It codes for CASSSPGTTLLEQYF.

This clone was observed a handful of times. The CDR3 spells CASSLAGQVAEAFF. DNA for the CDR3: TGCGCCAGCAGCTTGGCGGGACAGGTGGCTGAAGCTTTCTTT. The gene calls are TRBV5-1 and TRBJ1-1, with TRBD1 matching over 8 bases. V lost 0 bases, J lost 6 bases, and 4 bases stayed unmatched. Per the germline V gene, CDR1 is SGHRS and CDR2 is YFSETQ. The CDR3 contains 14 residues.

The rearrangement joins TRBV2 to TRBJ1-3; TRBD1 might be the D (5 bases). This CDR3 spans 15 amino acids. Trimming took 4 bases from V and 0 from J, leaving 10 bases between them. Germline loops: CDR1 SNHLY, CDR2 FYNNEI. The DNA for the CDR3 is TGTGCCAGCAGTGGGGGACCTAGCTCTGGAAACACCATATATTTT. This encodes CASSGGPSSGNTIYF.

This clone came up a few times. V gene TRBV19 combines with J gene TRBJ1-1, with 7 nucleotides matching TRBD1. The germline V gene encodes CDR1 LNHDA and CDR2 SQIVND (reference sequence). V dropped 5 bases and J dropped 4; count of bases not matched to a gene: 10. This CDR3 contains 15 residues. CDR3 amino acids: CASSLITTGRTEAFF. DNA for the CDR3: TGTGCCAGTAGTTTGATTACGACAGGGCGCACTGAAGCTTTCTTT.

The chain recombines TRBV5-4 with TRBJ1-1; 7 nucleotides align to TRBD1. The length of the CDR3 is 14 residues. J gave up 1 base and V 4 bases, and 4 bases lay outside the gene matches. Germline CDR1 reads SGHNT; CDR2 reads YYREEE (reference sequence). The CDR3, as DNA: TGTGCCAGCAGCCCCTGGACAGGGAACACTGAAGCTTTCTTT. Translating gives CASSPWTGNTEAFF.

The chain has TRBV5-8 and TRBJ2-6; possibly TRBD2 for D (5 bases). This CDR3 spans 17 amino acids. Deletions cut 0 bases from V and 0 bases from J, with 10 bases between. Germline V gene sequence: CDR1 SGHTS, CDR2 YDEGEE. The DNA of the CDR3 is TGTGCCAGCAGCTTGGGTCCAGGAGGCTCTGGGGCCAACGTCCTGACTTTC. Protein: CASSLGPGGSGANVLTF.